This T cell receptor beta chain was sequenced for a study of T cells in Graves' hyperthyroidism and ophthalmopathy. Findings and limits, study-wide: In validation, the model predicted ophthalmopathy. These predictions came a median approximately six months before onset. Ophthalmopathy and stable hyperthyroidism were separated by a 13 V-J model.

CDR3 length: 12 residues. CDR1 and CDR2 (germline): SQVTM, ANQGSEA. With V trimmed by 6 bases and J by 5 bases, 6 bases remained unmatched. Pregnant or lactating patients were excluded, as were those with uncontrolled infection or other autoimmune disease. Amplification of TCR beta CDR3 regions used RNA as the template. HTBI primers were used for first-round RT-PCR of the TCR CDR3. MiXCR was run by TCRdb on the multiplex PCR reads, yielding one entry per CDR3 protein. Of roughly 300,000 distinct CDR3 sequences in the sample, less than 30% are singletons; the top ten hold approximately 30%. This clonotype was detected ten times or more. Its antigen is undetermined.

This TCR came from a man aged 35 to 55 with Graves' hyperthyroidism that later progressed to Graves' ophthalmopathy. The gene calls are TRBV29-1 and TRBJ2-7, with 8 bases matching TRBD1. Sequenced: blood. For the CDR3, the DNA is TGCAGCGTCCCGACAGGGGTAAACGAGCAGTACTTC. This translates into CSVPTGVNEQYF.